The next 27 T cell receptor beta chains were all read from a single sample in a study of control samples from healthy donors and cancer patients. Measured with immunoSEQ multiplex PCR; TCRdb has only the in-frame clones, and not every one. The sample consists of 95,000 to 100,000 clones, roughly 89% of them appearing once. The sequencing input was blood. Receptor source: a man between 25 and 39 years old in good health.

This clone is a singleton in its sample. CDR3 residues: CATRSGGLLNGGDREQYV. DNA of the CDR3: TGTGCCACCCGATCCGGGGGGCTTTTAAACGGCGGGGATCGCGAGCAGTACGTC. V usage is TRBV24-1 and J usage is TRBJ2-7; maybe TRBD2 (7 bases). Germline V gene data show CDR1 as KGHDR and CDR2 as SFDVKD. The V end was cut by 9 bases, the J end by 6 bases, with 32 bases between. The CDR3 is 18 amino acids.

The V gene is TRBV12-3 or TRBV12-4, the J gene TRBJ1-6; D is ambiguous. The CDR3 has 13 amino acids. V gave up 3 bases and J gave up 7 bases, with 7 bases separating them. CDR3 sequence: CASSLSLNSPLHF. CDR3 DNA: TGTGCCAGCAGTTTGAGTCTCAATTCACCCCTCCACTTT.

The gene calls are TRBV5-6 and TRBJ1-1; 7 nucleotides agree with TRBD1. V trimming: 4 bases; J trimming: 3 bases; junction bases outside the gene matches: 15. The CDR3 has 17 amino acids. The V gene's germline CDR1 is SGHDT and CDR2 YYEEEE. CDR3 loop: CASSTSLNRGADTEAFF. The CDR3 DNA follows: TGTGCCAGCAGCACATCCCTTAACAGGGGCGCGGACACTGAAGCTTTCTTT.

The chain uses TRBV9 and TRBJ1-1, with TRBD1 identical over 10 bases. Germline CDR1 reads SGDLS; CDR2 reads YYNGEE. Trimming removed 0 bases from V and 1 base from J; junction bases left unmatched: 9. The CDR3 consists of 18 residues. The DNA for the CDR3 is TGTGCCAGCAGCGTAGCCGGGGACAGGGGAAGGGGGAACACTGAAGCTTTCTTT. It translates to CASSVAGDRGRGNTEAFF.

The chain joins TRBV5-1 to TRBJ1-1; 9 bases fit TRBD1. V shed 8 bases and J 7 bases; nucleotides not matched to a gene: 15. CDR3 size: 15 residues. The V gene's germline CDR1 is SGHRS and CDR2 YFSETQ. CDR3 in amino acids: CASTNRDRVLFEAFF. The CDR3, as DNA: TGCGCCAGTACCAACCGGGACAGGGTACTTTTTGAAGCTTTCTTT.

The CDR3: CASSDGQGATNEKLFF. Here the CDR3 DNA reads TGTGCCAGCAGTGATGGACAGGGGGCAACTAATGAAAAACTGTTTTTT. This rearrangement joins TRBV6-1 to TRBJ1-4; 10 bases line up with TRBD1. Germline CDR1 is MNHNS and CDR2 is SASEGT. This CDR3 is built from 16 residues. V was pared by 3 bases and J by 0 bases, with 1 base of the junction left unmatched.

This chain connects TRBV24-1 to TRBJ1-1; D may be TRBD1 (6 bases). V was trimmed by 4 bases and J by 1 base, leaving 15 bases between them. The CDR3 extends over 16 amino acids. Germline lookup yields CDR1 KGHDR and CDR2 SFDVKD. The CDR3 region has the DNA TGTGCCACCAGTGACAATCAGGGGTCTGGGAACACTGAAGCTTTCTTT. As protein: CATSDNQGSGNTEAFF.

This sequence joins TRBV14 and TRBJ1-3, with D possibly being TRBD1 (5 bases). Per the germline V gene, CDR1 is SGHDN and CDR2 is FVKESK. This CDR3 has 16 amino acids. V lost 2 bases to trimming and J lost 2 bases, with 13 bases between them. The CDR3 sequence: CASSQPSLRAGNTIYF. The CDR3 DNA reads TGTGCCAGCAGCCAACCCTCTCTCAGGGCTGGAAACACCATATATTTT.

The genes are TRBV28 and TRBJ2-1, with 15 bases aligning to TRBD2. J was trimmed by 9 bases and V by 6 bases; bases with no gene match: 6. The length of the CDR3 is 15 residues. Per the germline V gene, CDR1 is MDHEN and CDR2 is SYDVKM. Here the CDR3 DNA reads TGTGCCAGCAGGACCGGGACTAGCGGGAGGAGTGAGCAGTTCTTC. Encoded protein: CASRTGTSGRSEQFF.

The V and J genes are TRBV12-3 or TRBV12-4 and TRBJ1-5, with D possibly TRBD1 on 6 matching bases. This CDR3 contains 12 residues. V lost 6 bases and J lost 9, with 12 bases in between. This CDR3 reads CASRRGGGPQHF. DNA for the CDR3: TGTGCCAGCAGAAGGGGAGGGGGGCCCCAGCATTTT.

V and J are TRBV7-9 and TRBJ1-4, with D hard to call. V dropped 1 base and J dropped 0 bases, with 6 bases sitting between them. Germline CDR1 SEHNR, CDR2 FQNEAQ (reference sequence). CDR3 length equals 15 residues. DNA of the CDR3: TGTGCCAGCAGCTTAGACACAGCAACTAATGAAAAACTGTTTTTT. Its translation: CASSLDTATNEKLFF.

This chain links TRBV6-5 with TRBJ1-1; D gene ambiguous. The CDR3 loop spans 13 amino acids. Germline V gene data show CDR1 as MNHEY and CDR2 as SVGAGI. The V end lost 0 bases, the J end lost 1 base, and 3 bases lay between the germline ends. CDR3 in amino acids: CASSYSRNTEAFF. As DNA, the CDR3 is TGTGCCAGCAGTTACTCCAGGAACACTGAAGCTTTCTTT.

The chain combines TRBV19 with TRBJ1-5, with D perhaps matching TRBD1 (5 bases). The CDR3 runs to 15 residues. The germline CDR1 and CDR2 sequences are LNHDA and SQIVND (reference sequence). V lost 1 base, J lost 2 bases, and 9 bases lay in between. CDR3 region: CASSIVSRGNQPQHF. CDR3 sequence (DNA): TGTGCCAGTAGTATAGTAAGCAGGGGCAATCAGCCCCAGCATTTT.

The chain has TRBV24-1 and TRBJ1-1, with no clear D. The CDR3 spans 13 residues. Trimming pared 10 bases from V and 0 bases from J, leaving 11 bases between. Per germline, CDR1 KGHDR and CDR2 SFDVKD. The CDR3 DNA follows: TGTGCCACGCGAAAGGGAATGAACACTGAAGCTTTCTTT. Translation gives CATRKGMNTEAFF.

The chain combines TRBV19 with TRBJ2-5, with 8 positions matching TRBD2. Per germline, CDR1 LNHDA and CDR2 SQIVND (reference sequence). This CDR3 is built from 15 residues. V was clipped by 1 base and J by 2 bases; unmatched bases: 3. Here the CDR3 reads CASSIGTSPQETQYF. The DNA for the CDR3 is TGTGCCAGTAGTATAGGGACTAGCCCACAAGAGACCCAGTACTTC.

The chain couples TRBV14 to TRBJ1-2, with TRBD1 identical over 8 bases. Germline-derived CDR1 and CDR2 are SGHDN and FVKESK. The trim removed 3 bases at V and 0 bases at J, leaving 3 bases unmatched. The CDR3 contains 15 residues. This CDR3 is CASSHRTGPNYGYTF. CDR3 nucleotide sequence: TGTGCCAGCAGCCACCGGACAGGGCCTAACTATGGCTACACCTTC. The complete variable domain, with remaining parts taken from reference TRBV14 and TRBJ1-2, reads EAGVTQFPSHSVIEKGQTVTLRCDPISGHDNLYWYRRVMGKEIKFLLHFVKESKQDESGMPNNRFLAERTGGTYSTLKVQPAELEDSGVYFCASSHRTGPNYGYTFGSGTRLTVV.

The V call is TRBV28, the J call TRBJ2-7; 10 bases map to TRBD2. The ends lost 6 bases at V and 2 bases at J; junction bases unmatched: 4. The germline gives CDR1 MDHEN, CDR2 SYDVKM. The CDR3 is 14 residues long. For the CDR3, the DNA is TGTGCCAGCAGGAACAGCGGGAGGGCCTACGAGCAGTACTTC. It is translated as CASRNSGRAYEQYF.

V is TRBV28 and J is TRBJ1-2, with unresolved D. CDR3 size: 15 residues. Trimming left V 2 bases short and J 4 bases short, with 14 bases between. Germline V lookup: CDR1 MDHEN, CDR2 SYDVKM. CDR3 in DNA: TGTGCCAGCAGTTTAAACAGACCCGGCGGCTATGGCTACACCTTC. It is translated as CASSLNRPGGYGYTF.

The rearrangement links TRBV7-2 to TRBJ1-2; TRBD1 might be the D (6 bases). The CDR3 is 14 residues long. V was pared by 9 bases and J by 4 bases, with 18 bases between. CDR1 is SGHTA, CDR2 FQGNSA, per germline. CDR3 residues: CASLKQGEGYGYTF. CDR3 DNA: TGTGCCAGTTTAAAACAGGGAGAGGGCTATGGCTACACCTTC.

The rearrangement links TRBV7-9 to TRBJ2-7, with TRBD1 matching over 8 bases. This CDR3 region has 16 residues. V was pared by 1 base and J by 3 bases, with 8 bases of the junction left unmatched. The germline CDR1 and CDR2 sequences are SEHNR and FQNEAQ (reference sequence). The CDR3 region is CASSLVGGRGHYEQYF. The DNA for the CDR3 is TGTGCCAGCAGCTTAGTTGGTGGCAGGGGGCACTACGAGCAGTACTTC.

The chain employs TRBV7-2 and TRBJ1-1; 8 nucleotides match TRBD1. This CDR3 region has 14 residues. V gave up 5 bases and J gave up 4 bases; unmatched junction bases: 6. Per the germline V gene, CDR1 is SGHTA and CDR2 is FQGNSA. The CDR3 nucleotides are TGTGCCAGCAGCCAAACAGGGGGAGCCACTGAAGCTTTCTTT. Its protein is CASSQTGGATEAFF.

This chain links TRBV11-2 with TRBJ2-7, with 12 bases aligning to TRBD2. The V and J ends lost 5 bases and 0 bases, in that order; junction bases with no gene match: 8. The germline gives CDR1 SGHAT, CDR2 FQNNGV. This CDR3 contains 17 residues. CDR3 bases: TGTGCCAGCAGCCCTACTAGCGGGAGGCTCCCCTCCTACGAGCAGTACTTC. Translated, it gives CASSPTSGRLPSYEQYF.

V usage is TRBV5-6 and J usage is TRBJ1-4, with 7 bases aligning to TRBD1. The CDR3 is 14 amino acids. Per germline, CDR1 SGHDT and CDR2 YYEEEE. J was trimmed by 8 bases and V by 3 bases; bases with no gene match: 7. CDR3 sequence (DNA): TGTGCCAGCAGCTCGGACAGGCGGAGGGAAAAACTGTTTTTT. Amino acid sequence: CASSSDRRREKLFF.

This clone was detected only a few times. This rearrangement joins TRBV5-1 to TRBJ1-2, with D tentatively TRBD1 (6 bases). Trimming removed 0 bases at V and 3 bases at J, with 18 bases between. The germline gives CDR1 SGHRS, CDR2 YFSETQ. The CDR3 covers 17 residues. The CDR3 region is CASSLETPGPGDYGYTF. Here the CDR3 DNA reads TGCGCCAGCAGCTTGGAAACCCCCGGGCCAGGGGACTATGGCTACACCTTC.

The chain links TRBV11-1 to TRBJ2-1; no clear D gene. CDR3 length equals 13 residues. Trimming removed 5 bases at V and 10 bases at J, with 15 bases between. Germline CDR1 SGHAT, CDR2 FQDESV (reference sequence). CDR3 amino acids: CASSLVINTEQFF. The CDR3 DNA sequence: TGTGCCAGCAGCCTGGTGATTAACACGGAGCAGTTCTTC.

The chain combines TRBV2 with TRBJ1-3; D is undetermined. Trimming left V 2 bases short and J 4 bases short, with 3 bases between. The CDR3 is 12 residues long. Germline V gene data show CDR1 as SNHLY and CDR2 as FYNNEI. DNA for the CDR3: TGTGCCAGCAGTGAACTCGGAAACACCATATATTTT. It is translated as CASSELGNTIYF.

The chain carries TRBV5-4 and TRBJ2-1; tentatively, D is TRBD2 (5 bases). This CDR3 is 16 amino acids long. V lost 3 bases, J lost 0 bases, and 13 bases lay in between. Germline V lookup: CDR1 SGHNT, CDR2 YYREEE (reference sequence). The CDR3 spells CASSSGGFSSYNEQFF. The CDR3 region has the DNA TGTGCCAGCAGCTCGGGCGGGTTTAGCTCCTACAATGAGCAGTTCTTC.